Shown below are 16 T cell receptor beta chains from a single sample sequenced in a study of blood T cell repertoires in COVID-19. Libraries were prepared by immunoSEQ multiplex PCR; TCRdb keeps only in-frame clonotypes and omits some of them. Among fewer than 250,000 clones listed, roughly four fifths were seen once. Material: peripheral blood. The receptor set was obtained from a woman in her 70s with active or convalescent COVID-19.

The V call is TRBV19, the J call TRBJ2-3, with 11 nucleotides matching TRBD2. CDR3 length: 16 amino acids. The ends lost 6 bases at V and 0 bases at J; junction bases unmatched: 5. Looked up from germline, CDR1 is LNHDA and CDR2 is SQIVND (reference sequence). The CDR3 spells CASSLGLAASTDTQYF. For the CDR3, the DNA is TGTGCCAGTAGCTTGGGACTAGCGGCTAGCACAGATACGCAGTATTTT.

This clone was seen only a few times. The V and J genes are TRBV24-1 and TRBJ1-5; the match to TRBD1 covers 7 bases. This CDR3 has 15 amino acids. J lost 3 bases, V lost 2 bases, and 3 bases had no gene match. The germline CDR1 and CDR2 sequences are KGHDR and SFDVKD. The CDR3 bases are TGTGCCACCAGTGATTCGGACAGGCTCAATCAGCCCCAGCATTTT. Its protein is CATSDSDRLNQPQHF.

The chain is built from TRBV7-9 and TRBJ2-5; a possible D gene is TRBD2 (5 bases). Trimming removed 3 bases from V and 7 bases from J, with 15 bases in between. Looked up from germline, CDR1 is SEHNR and CDR2 is FQNEAQ (reference sequence). This CDR3 has 14 amino acids. DNA of the CDR3: TGTGCCAGCAGCTTCCGCCGCGGTGCGGGGACCCAGTACTTC. Its translation: CASSFRRGAGTQYF.

The V gene is TRBV2, the J gene TRBJ2-7, with D possibly TRBD2 on 6 matching bases. CDR3 length: 15 residues. Trimming cost V 6 bases and J 4 bases, with 19 bases left between them. Per germline, CDR1 SNHLY and CDR2 FYNNEI. The CDR3 sequence is CASRRGVGGAYEQYF. The CDR3 DNA reads TGTGCCAGCAGAAGAGGGGTCGGGGGAGCTTACGAGCAGTACTTC.

This clone was detected once. This sequence joins TRBV4-1 and TRBJ2-2; TRBD2 agrees at 7 bases. The germline V gene has CDR1 MGHRA and CDR2 YSYEKL. The trim removed 4 bases at V and 5 bases at J, leaving 10 bases unmatched. The CDR3 contains 16 residues. The CDR3 here is CASSRQRDLDTGELFF. The CDR3 DNA sequence: TGCGCCAGCAGCCGACAGCGGGATTTGGATACCGGGGAGCTGTTTTTT.

This clone was counted between two and nine times. The V call is TRBV5-6, the J call TRBJ1-1; D perhaps matches TRBD1 (5 bases). The CDR3 length is 15 residues. V shed 0 bases and J shed 2 bases, with 11 bases lying between them. Germline V lookup: CDR1 SGHDT, CDR2 YYEEEE. The CDR3 DNA sequence: TGTGCCAGCAGCTTGGCGGCGACAGCCAACACTGAAGCTTTCTTT. Its translation: CASSLAATANTEAFF.

The chain links TRBV18 to TRBJ2-7, with a weak D call TRBD2 (5 bases). V dropped 6 bases and J dropped 5 bases, with 20 bases sitting between them. This CDR3 has 15 amino acids. CDR1 and CDR2 from the germline V gene are KGHSH and LQKENI. CDR3 nucleotides: TGTGCCAGCTCCTTCAGGACGAGAGACTATAACGAGCAGTACTTC. As protein: CASSFRTRDYNEQYF.

V gene TRBV6-5 combines with J gene TRBJ1-1; TRBD1 aligns across 10 bases. The CDR3 length is 14 residues. The V and J ends lost 6 bases and 5 bases, in that order; junction bases with no gene match: 6. The V gene's germline CDR1 is MNHEY and CDR2 SVGAGI. CDR3 protein: CASSFGTGVTEAFF. DNA of the CDR3: TGTGCCAGCAGCTTCGGGACAGGGGTAACTGAAGCTTTCTTT.

The J gene is TRBJ2-6, the V gene TRBV5-8; TRBD1 matches 11 bases. This CDR3 is built from 16 residues. From germline, CDR1 is SGHTS and CDR2 YDEGEE. After removal of 4 bases from V and 4 bases from J, the junction contained 4 bases not matched to a gene. Here the CDR3 reads CASSQGQGEGANVLTF. The CDR3 region has the DNA TGTGCCAGCAGCCAGGGACAGGGGGAAGGGGCCAACGTCCTGACTTTC.

The V and J genes are TRBV19 and TRBJ1-3; tentative D call: TRBD1 (5 bases). The ends were cut back, 6 bases at V and 0 bases at J, with 9 bases in the middle. Germline CDR1 is LNHDA and CDR2 is SQIVND (reference sequence). This CDR3 contains 14 residues. The CDR3 DNA reads as TGTGCCAGTAGCGCGGGACTCTCTGGAAACACCATATATTTT. Translated: CASSAGLSGNTIYF.

J is TRBJ2-3 and V is TRBV5-1, with a weak D call TRBD1 (6 bases). The length of the CDR3 is 15 residues. Germline CDR1 SGHRS, CDR2 YFSETQ. Trimming stripped 0 bases from V and 2 bases from J, with 10 bases between. CDR3 loop: CASSLEDRTTDTQYF. CDR3 nucleotides: TGCGCCAGCAGCTTGGAGGACAGAACCACAGATACGCAGTATTTT.

This clone appeared once. The chain is built from TRBV18 and TRBJ1-1; 8 bases align to TRBD1. From germline, CDR1 is KGHSH and CDR2 LQKENI. This CDR3 is built from 17 residues. With 2 bases clipped from V and 1 base from J, the junction kept 9 bases outside the gene matches. This CDR3 is CASSPGQGEPRNTEAFF. The CDR3 bases are TGTGCCAGCTCACCAGGACAGGGAGAACCTAGGAACACTGAAGCTTTCTTT.

The rearrangement uses TRBV6-5 and TRBJ2-2, with 8 bases matching TRBD1. The CDR3 has 13 amino acids. Germline V gene sequence: CDR1 MNHEY, CDR2 SVGAGI. Trimming at V came to 6 bases and at J to 8 bases, leaving 5 bases not matched to a gene. CDR3 protein: CASRGRGLGELFF. DNA for the CDR3: TGTGCCAGCAGAGGCAGGGGGCTAGGGGAGCTGTTTTTT.

The chain recombines TRBV29-1 with TRBJ2-7; TRBD1 matches at 7 bases. The length of the CDR3 is 12 residues. J was trimmed by 3 bases and V by 4 bases; bases with no gene match: 3. Germline values: CDR1 SQVTM, CDR2 ANQGSEA. The DNA for the CDR3 is TGCAGCGTTGCCCCAGGGGGCTACGAGCAGTACTTC. Protein: CSVAPGGYEQYF.

This clone was counted a few times. CDR3 loop: CASSVPSDTQYF. The CDR3 DNA follows: TGTGCCAGCAGCGTTCCCTCGGATACGCAGTATTTT. J is TRBJ2-3 and V is TRBV9; D not resolved. CDR1 and CDR2 (germline): SGDLS, YYNGEE. Between the trimmed V and J ends, which lost 2 bases and 6 bases, there was a span of 7 bases. The CDR3 extends over 12 amino acids.

This clone was counted a few times. This chain links TRBV5-6 with TRBJ1-1, with 10 bases lining up with TRBD1. Germline trimming cut 0 bases from V and 4 bases from J; bases unmatched to any gene: 6. CDR3 length: 16 amino acids. Germline V gives CDR1 SGHDT, CDR2 YYEEEE. The CDR3 bases are TGTGCCAGCAGCTTGGCGGGACAGGGGAAGAGCACTGAAGCTTTCTTT. It specifies CASSLAGQGKSTEAFF.